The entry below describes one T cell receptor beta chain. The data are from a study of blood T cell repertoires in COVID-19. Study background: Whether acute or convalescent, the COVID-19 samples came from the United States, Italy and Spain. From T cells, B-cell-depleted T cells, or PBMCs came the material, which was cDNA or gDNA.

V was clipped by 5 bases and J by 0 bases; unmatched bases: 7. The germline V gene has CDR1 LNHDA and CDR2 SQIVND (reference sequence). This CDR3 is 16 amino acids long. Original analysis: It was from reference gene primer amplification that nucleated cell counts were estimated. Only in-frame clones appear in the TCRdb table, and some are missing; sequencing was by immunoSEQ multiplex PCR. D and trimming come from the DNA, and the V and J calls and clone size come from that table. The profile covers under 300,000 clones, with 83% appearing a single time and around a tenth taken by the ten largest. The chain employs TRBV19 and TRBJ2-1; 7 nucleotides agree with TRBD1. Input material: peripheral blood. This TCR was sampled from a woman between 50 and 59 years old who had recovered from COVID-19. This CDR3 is CASSPIQGTSYNEQFF. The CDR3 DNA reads TGTGCCAGTAGTCCCATACAGGGGACCTCCTACAATGAGCAGTTCTTC.